This T cell receptor beta chain was documented in a study of technical replicates of blood from a handful of donors. Libraries were prepared by immunoSEQ multiplex PCR; TCRdb keeps only in-frame clonotypes and omits some of them. The sample contains 65,000 to 95,000 clones, 93% of which appear only once. Germline V lookup: CDR1 GTSNPN, CDR2 SVGIG (reference sequence). This CDR3 region has 12 residues. Trimming removed 7 bases at V and 1 base at J, with 10 bases between. V gene TRBV30 combines with J gene TRBJ1-1; no reliable D call. Input material: T cells isolated from PBMCs. This sequence originates from a human donor in good health. CDR3 nucleotide sequence: TGTGCCTTATACACCCCGAACACTGAAGCTTTCTTT. Its protein is CALYTPNTEAFF.